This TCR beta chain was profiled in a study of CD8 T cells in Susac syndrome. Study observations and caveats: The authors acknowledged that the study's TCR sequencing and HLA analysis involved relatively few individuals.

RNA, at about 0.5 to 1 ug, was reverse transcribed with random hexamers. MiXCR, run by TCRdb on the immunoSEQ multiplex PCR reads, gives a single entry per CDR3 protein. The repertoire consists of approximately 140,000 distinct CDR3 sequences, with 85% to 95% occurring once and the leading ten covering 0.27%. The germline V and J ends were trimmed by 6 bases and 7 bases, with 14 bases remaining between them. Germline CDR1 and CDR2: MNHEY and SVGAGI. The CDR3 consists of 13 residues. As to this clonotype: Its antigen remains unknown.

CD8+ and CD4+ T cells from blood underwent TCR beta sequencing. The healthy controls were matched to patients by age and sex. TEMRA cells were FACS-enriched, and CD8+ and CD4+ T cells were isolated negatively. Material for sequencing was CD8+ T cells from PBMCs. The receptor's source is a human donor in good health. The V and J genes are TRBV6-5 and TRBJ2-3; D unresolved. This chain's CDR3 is CASRALDAYTQYF. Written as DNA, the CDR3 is TGTGCCAGCAGAGCTCTAGATGCCTATACGCAGTATTTT.